Sequencing of this T cell receptor (beta chain) was carried out in a study of control samples from healthy donors and cancer patients. Generated by immunoSEQ multiplex PCR, the TCRdb table keeps only in-frame clones and is missing some. The repertoire includes around 76,000 clones, approximately 88% of them detected once, and 9.5% sits in the top ten. The junction had 10 bases not matched to a gene; V was cut back by 0 bases and J by 0 bases. This CDR3 is 18 amino acids long. The germline gives CDR1 LGHNA, CDR2 YSLEER. Sequencing was done on a sample of PBMCs. V and J are TRBV4-3 and TRBJ2-5, with 7 bases matching TRBD2. The TCR originated in a woman between 45 and 60 years old with colorectal cancer. The chain's CDR3 is CASSQEWDYYLYQETQYF. The CDR3 DNA follows: TGCGCCAGCAGCCAAGAGTGGGACTATTACTTGTACCAAGAGACCCAGTACTTC.